A selection of T cell receptor beta chains follows, all from one sample in a study of cytomegalovirus exposure and HLA in healthy donors. Produced via immunoSEQ multiplex PCR; TCRdb's table is partial and in-frame only. Here the sample spans 150,000 or so clones, approximately 94% being singletons. Material: PBMCs. Every receptor here comes from a man between 18 and 35 years old in good health and CMV-seropositive. The CDR3 runs from the conserved cysteine through the conserved F or W. Fields, in order: clone size, V gene, J gene, CDR3 length, D gene, CDR3 protein, CDR3 DNA. D genes are given only for firm matches. Clone size is given for some rows only: seen once, a few or many times, or a class if the clone is expanded.

-	TRBV28	TRBJ1-2	14	-	CASSFRVLGYGYTF	TGTGCCAGCAGTTTTCGGGTTTTGGGCTATGGCTACACCTTC
-	TRBV7-8	TRBJ2-7	16	-	CASTLDATARVGEQYF	TGTGCCAGCACCCTAGATGCAACAGCGCGGGTGGGCGAGCAGTACTTC
-	TRBV18	TRBJ2-1	14	-	CASSPGAGFNEQFF	TGTGCCAGCTCACCAGGGGCAGGGTTCAATGAGCAGTTCTTC
-	TRBV28	TRBJ1-2	14	-	CASTPDWGRGGYTF	TGTGCCAGCACCCCTGATTGGGGGCGTGGTGGCTACACCTTC
-	TRBV2	TRBJ2-1	15	TRBD2	CASPQLAGGPNEQFF	TGTGCCAGCCCCCAACTAGCGGGAGGGCCCAATGAGCAGTTCTTC
-	TRBV5-4	TRBJ2-5	14	TRBD1	CASSNRDREETQYF	TGTGCCAGCAGCAACCGGGACAGGGAAGAGACCCAGTACTTC
-	TRBV28	TRBJ2-7	14	TRBD1	CASSPGQGLYEQYF	TGTGCCAGCAGCCCCGGACAGGGTCTCTACGAGCAGTACTTC
-	TRBV9	TRBJ2-3	12	-	CASSVTGDTQYF	TGTGCCAGCAGCGTAACCGGAGATACGCAGTATTTT
-	TRBV9	TRBJ1-5	15	TRBD1	CASSVDRDRGPPKHF	TGTGCCAGCAGCGTAGACCGGGACAGGGGGCCCCCCAAGCATTTT
-	TRBV5-6	TRBJ1-6	19	TRBD1	CASSLVTGASGSYNSPLHF	TGTGCCAGCAGCTTGGTCACAGGGGCCTCGGGCTCCTATAATTCACCCCTCCACTTT
-	TRBV7-9	TRBJ2-1	16	-	CASSLVSSGLYNEQFF	TGTGCCAGCAGCTTAGTTTCGAGCGGGTTGTACAATGAGCAGTTCTTC
-	TRBV10-3	TRBJ2-1	11	-	CATRVGNEQFF	TGTGCCACCCGAGTCGGGAATGAGCAGTTCTTC
-	TRBV11-2	TRBJ2-1	15	-	CALKDSGSSYNEQFF	TGTGCCCTCAAAGACTCCGGGAGCTCCTACAATGAGCAGTTCTTC
-	TRBV11-3	TRBJ2-1	14	-	CASSLEVTSNEQFF	TGTGCCAGCAGCTTAGAGGTGACTAGCAATGAGCAGTTCTTC
-	TRBV5-1	TRBJ2-7	13	-	CASSPRTAYEQYF	TGCGCCAGCAGCCCAAGGACAGCTTACGAGCAGTACTTC
-	TRBV9	TRBJ2-7	15	-	CASSVGWESSYEQYF	TGTGCCAGCAGCGTAGGGTGGGAGAGCTCCTACGAGCAGTACTTC
-	TRBV28	TRBJ1-1	14	-	CASSLLQEPTEAFF	TGTGCCAGCAGTTTACTCCAGGAACCCACTGAAGCTTTCTTT
-	TRBV11-1	TRBJ2-7	12	TRBD1	CASSPDRGEQYF	TGTGCCAGCAGCCCGGACAGGGGCGAGCAGTACTTC
once	TRBV7-8	TRBJ1-5	12	-	CASSFQDGPQHF	TGTGCCAGCAGCTTCCAGGATGGGCCCCAGCATTTT
-	TRBV5-5	TRBJ2-2	15	TRBD2	CASSLSSGSAGELFF	TGTGCCAGCAGCTTGTCTAGCGGGAGCGCCGGGGAGCTGTTTTTT
-	TRBV4-2	TRBJ2-2	19	TRBD2	CASSQDASRGGRDDGELFF	TGTGCCAGCAGCCAAGATGCATCTCGGGGCGGGAGGGATGACGGGGAGCTGTTTTTT
-	TRBV30	TRBJ2-3	14	TRBD1	CAWSLGQEADTQYF	TGTGCCTGGAGTTTGGGACAGGAGGCAGATACGCAGTATTTT
-	TRBV5-5	TRBJ2-6	16	-	CASSRVWRSGANVLTF	TGTGCCAGCAGCCGGGTCTGGCGCTCTGGGGCCAACGTCCTGACTTTC
-	TRBV5-1	TRBJ2-2	13	-	CASSFPDTGELFF	TGCGCCAGCAGCTTCCCGGACACCGGGGAGCTGTTTTTT
-	TRBV6-5	TRBJ1-2	14	-	CASSYGGASYGYTF	TGTGCCAGCAGTTACGGGGGGGCGAGCTATGGCTACACCTTC